The clone carrying this TCR beta chain was seen repeatedly, ten times or more. Its antigen is unidentified. This sample stems from a study of response to subunit inactivated influenza vaccine. Study-wide points: A suggestion made by the authors is that each seasonal influenza vaccination recruits few new T cells.

The CDR3 extends over 11 amino acids. Germline CDR1 reads SEHNR; CDR2 reads FQNEAQ (reference sequence). V shed 4 bases and J shed 14 bases, with 12 bases lying between them. From the RT-PCR reads, TCRdb called clonotypes with MiXCR, one entry per CDR3 protein. The data show about 300,000 distinct CDR3 sequences, over 20% seen once. This clonotype was sampled from a man aged 45 to 70 who received an inactivated influenza vaccine. Sample: PBMCs from blood, taken about 20 months after vaccination. J is TRBJ2-1 and V is TRBV7-9; D remains ambiguous. The CDR3 spells CASSSSESEFF. The CDR3 bases are TGTGCCAGCAGCTCCTCAGAGTCGGAGTTCTTC.